A single sample gave rise to the 15 T cell receptor beta chains below, sequenced in a study of CD8+CD57+ T cells in acquired aplastic anemia. CDR3 and TCR beta VDJ profiling relied on genomic DNA as the template. Using its own MiXCR run on the reads, TCRdb lists one record per CDR3 protein. The table shows 150,000 or so distinct CDR3 sequences, with around half occurring only once. By flow cytometry, patients selected for sequencing had shown an expansion of CD8+CD57+ cells. Sequencing was done on a sample of sorted CD4+, CD8+, or CD8+CD57+ T cells (not recorded which) from PBMCs. These TCRs come from a human donor with aplastic anemia.

In this sample, this clonotype turned up many times. The chain recombines TRBV7-7 with TRBJ2-1, with TRBD1 matching over 7 bases. Germline loops: CDR1 SSHAT, CDR2 FNYEAQ (reference sequence). CDR3 size: 15 residues. After removal of 4 bases from V and 0 bases from J, the junction contained 3 bases not matched to a gene. The CDR3 region is CASSSGQVSYNEQFF. The CDR3 bases are TGTGCCAGCAGCTCCGGACAGGTCTCCTACAATGAGCAGTTCTTC.

The V gene is TRBV3-1, the J gene TRBJ2-5; D tentatively reads TRBD1 or TRBD2 (5 bases each). Trimming took 1 base from V and 3 from J, leaving 24 bases between them. Germline assignment: CDR1 LGHDT and CDR2 YNNKEL (reference sequence). The CDR3 extends over 19 amino acids. The CDR3 spells CASSQGVGDLPSFKETQYF. Here the CDR3 DNA reads TGTGCCAGCAGCCAAGGGGTTGGGGACCTTCCCTCCTTTAAAGAGACCCAGTACTTC.

The chain couples TRBV4-1 to TRBJ1-2; D ambiguous. The V end was cut by 7 bases, the J end by 0 bases, with 12 bases between. From germline, CDR1 is MGHRA and CDR2 YSYEKL. The CDR3 spans 14 residues. CDR3 in amino acids: CASKNRVANYGYTF. CDR3 bases: TGCGCCAGCAAGAACCGCGTAGCTAACTATGGCTACACCTTC.

This clonotype has at least ten counts. This chain connects TRBV14 to TRBJ2-1; D is undetermined. Germline V gene lookup returns CDR1 SGHDN and CDR2 FVKESK. The CDR3 loop spans 15 amino acids. V lost 3 bases, J lost 4 bases, and 13 bases lay in between. CDR3: CASSHLAGLYNEQFF. CDR3 nucleotide sequence: TGTGCCAGCAGCCACTTGGCCGGGCTGTACAATGAGCAGTTCTTC.

CDR3 in DNA: TGTGCCAGCAGACAGCGGGGGGGCTTCTACAATGAGCAGTTCTTC. Translated, it gives CASRQRGGFYNEQFF. The rearrangement joins TRBV12-3 or TRBV12-4 to TRBJ2-1; 10 bases are shared with TRBD2. Germline trimming cut 6 bases from V and 3 bases from J; bases unmatched to any gene: 5. CDR3 length equals 15 residues.

This clonotype has only one observation. The chain recombines TRBV20-1 with TRBJ2-1; 7 positions match TRBD2. Per the germline V gene, CDR1 is DFQATT and CDR2 is SNEGSKA (reference sequence). The ends lost 2 bases at V and 5 bases at J; junction bases unmatched: 6. This CDR3 contains 14 residues. DNA for the CDR3: TGCAGTGCTAGATACAGACTAGCCGACAATGAGCAGTTCTTC. This translates into CSARYRLADNEQFF.

This clonotype has a count of ten or more. V and J are TRBV7-7 and TRBJ1-1; D ambiguous. Germline CDR1 is SSHAT and CDR2 is FNYEAQ (reference sequence). The CDR3 is 13 residues long. V was clipped by 3 bases and J by 0 bases, with 5 bases between them. The CDR3 coding sequence is TGTGCCAGCAGCTTTTCACTGAACACTGAAGCTTTCTTT. Protein product: CASSFSLNTEAFF.

This chain links TRBV11-1 with TRBJ1-3; 7 bases line up with TRBD1. Germline V gene data show CDR1 as SGHAT and CDR2 as FQDESV (reference sequence). The V segment lost 0 bases and the J segment 4 bases; nucleotides outside the gene matches: 6. CDR3 size: 16 residues. The CDR3 loop is CASSLARTGRGNTIYF. The CDR3 DNA is TGTGCCAGCAGCTTAGCCCGGACAGGTCGGGGAAACACCATATATTTT.

CDR3 bases: TGCAGCGTTGCCCTCCAGGGGGGCAGCTACACCTTC. It translates to CSVALQGGSYTF. The chain has TRBV29-1 and TRBJ1-2, with 7 bases aligning to TRBD1. V lost 4 bases and J lost 9; bases outside the gene matches: 8. The germline gives CDR1 SQVTM, CDR2 ANQGSEA. The CDR3 sequence is 12 residues long.

The rearrangement links TRBV2 to TRBJ1-2, with a tentative D call TRBD1 (6 bases). Trimming left V 3 bases short and J 2 bases short, with 10 bases between. Germline V gene data show CDR1 as SNHLY and CDR2 as FYNNEI. The CDR3 has 14 residues. The CDR3 nucleotides read TGTGCCAGCAGTGACCGGGGGCAGAACTATGGCTACACCTTC. It codes for CASSDRGQNYGYTF.

The chain links TRBV10-2 to TRBJ2-1; D is possibly TRBD1 or TRBD2 (6 bases each). From germline, CDR1 is WSHSY and CDR2 SAAADI. The CDR3 sequence is 15 residues long. Deletions cut 8 bases from V and 4 bases from J, with 18 bases between. The CDR3: CASLTGATGYNEQFF. The CDR3 coding sequence is TGCGCCAGCTTAACGGGGGCCACGGGTTACAATGAGCAGTTCTTC.

V gene TRBV15 combines with J gene TRBJ1-2; D is perhaps TRBD1 (5 bases). The CDR3 has 14 amino acids. Germline CDR1 is LNHNV and CDR2 is YYDKDF (reference sequence). Trimming cost V 0 bases and J 5 bases, with 10 bases left between them. This chain's CDR3 is CATSREVGAYGYTF. The CDR3 DNA reads TGTGCCACCAGCAGAGAGGTCGGGGCTTATGGCTACACCTTC.

This clonotype was observed many times. The genes are TRBV4-2 and TRBJ1-5; tentative D call: TRBD1 (6 bases). The CDR3 extends over 17 amino acids. Germline CDR1 is LGHNA and CDR2 is YNFKEQ. V dropped 0 bases and J dropped 3 bases, with 15 bases sitting between them. In DNA, the CDR3 is TGTGCCAGCAGCCAAGATGAACAGGGAAGGGTCAATCAGCCCCAGCATTTT. Amino acids: CASSQDEQGRVNQPQHF.

The gene calls are TRBV5-6 and TRBJ2-7; D remains ambiguous. Germline V gene lookup returns CDR1 SGHDT and CDR2 YYEEEE. Deletions cut 4 bases from V and 2 bases from J, with 10 bases between. This CDR3 contains 13 residues. The CDR3 here is CASSPVGTYEQYF. For the CDR3, the DNA is TGTGCCAGCAGCCCGGTGGGTACCTACGAGCAGTACTTC.

This clonotype was counted a few times. The chain carries TRBV27 and TRBJ2-3, with D possibly being TRBD2 (6 bases). Trimming pared 4 bases from V and 1 base from J, leaving 15 bases between. Germline V gene lookup returns CDR1 MNHEY and CDR2 SMNVEV (reference sequence). This CDR3 comprises 16 residues. CDR3 nucleotide sequence: TGTGCCAGCAGTTCCCTGGGGACTGCCGGCACAGATACGCAGTATTTT. It codes for CASSSLGTAGTDTQYF.